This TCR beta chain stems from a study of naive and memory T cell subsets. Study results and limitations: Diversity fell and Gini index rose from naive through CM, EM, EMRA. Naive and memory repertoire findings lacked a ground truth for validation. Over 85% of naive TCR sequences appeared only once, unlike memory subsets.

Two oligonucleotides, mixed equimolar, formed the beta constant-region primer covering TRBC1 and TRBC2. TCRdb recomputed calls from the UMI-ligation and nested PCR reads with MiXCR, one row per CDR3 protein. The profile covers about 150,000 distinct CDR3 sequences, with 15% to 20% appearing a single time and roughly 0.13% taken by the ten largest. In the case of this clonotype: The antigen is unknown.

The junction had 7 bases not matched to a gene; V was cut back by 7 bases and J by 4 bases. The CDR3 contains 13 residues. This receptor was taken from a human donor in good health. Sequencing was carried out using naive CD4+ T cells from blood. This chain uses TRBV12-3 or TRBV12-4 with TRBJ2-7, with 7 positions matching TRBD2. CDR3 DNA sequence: TGTGCCAGCAAGGCGGGAGACGTGTACGAGCAGTACTTC. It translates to CASKAGDVYEQYF.